The clone carrying this T cell receptor beta chain was seen repeatedly, ten times or more. TCRdb's table, derived via immunoSEQ multiplex PCR, lists solely in-frame clones and lacks some. Of around 150,000 clones listed, around 82% were seen once; the top ten hold under 9%. These data belong to a study of blood T cell repertoires in COVID-19. Seattle participants joined during active infection and were tracked over time. The germline V gene has CDR1 MNHNS and CDR2 SASEGT. The V end lost 3 bases, the J end lost 5 bases, and 10 bases lay between the germline ends. The CDR3 consists of 14 residues. The sample taken for sequencing was peripheral blood. The V call is TRBV6-1, the J call TRBJ2-2, with unresolved D. The receptor was isolated from a middle-aged woman with COVID-19, enrolled during active disease. The DNA for the CDR3 is TGTGCCAGCAGTGAGTTACCTAGGACCGGGGAGCTGTTTTTT. Translated: CASSELPRTGELFF.